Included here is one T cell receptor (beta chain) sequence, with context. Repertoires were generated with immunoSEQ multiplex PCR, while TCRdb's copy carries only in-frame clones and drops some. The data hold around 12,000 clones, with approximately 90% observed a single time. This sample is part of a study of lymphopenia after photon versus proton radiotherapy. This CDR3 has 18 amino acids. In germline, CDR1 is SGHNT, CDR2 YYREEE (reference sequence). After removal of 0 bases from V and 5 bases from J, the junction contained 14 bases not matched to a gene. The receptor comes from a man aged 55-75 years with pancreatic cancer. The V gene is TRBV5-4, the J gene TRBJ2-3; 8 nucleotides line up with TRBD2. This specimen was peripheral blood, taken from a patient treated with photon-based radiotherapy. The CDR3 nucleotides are TGTGCCAGCAGCTTGGAAACGGGGGGGCATCGGTCGGGAGATACGCAGTATTTT. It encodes CASSLETGGHRSGDTQYF. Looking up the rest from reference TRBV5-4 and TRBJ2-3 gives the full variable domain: ETGVTQSPTHLIKTRGQQVTLRCSSQSGHNTVSWYQQALGQGPQFIFQYYREEENGRGNFPPRFSGLQFPNYSSELNVNALELDDSALYLCASSLETGGHRSGDTQYFGPGTRLTVL.